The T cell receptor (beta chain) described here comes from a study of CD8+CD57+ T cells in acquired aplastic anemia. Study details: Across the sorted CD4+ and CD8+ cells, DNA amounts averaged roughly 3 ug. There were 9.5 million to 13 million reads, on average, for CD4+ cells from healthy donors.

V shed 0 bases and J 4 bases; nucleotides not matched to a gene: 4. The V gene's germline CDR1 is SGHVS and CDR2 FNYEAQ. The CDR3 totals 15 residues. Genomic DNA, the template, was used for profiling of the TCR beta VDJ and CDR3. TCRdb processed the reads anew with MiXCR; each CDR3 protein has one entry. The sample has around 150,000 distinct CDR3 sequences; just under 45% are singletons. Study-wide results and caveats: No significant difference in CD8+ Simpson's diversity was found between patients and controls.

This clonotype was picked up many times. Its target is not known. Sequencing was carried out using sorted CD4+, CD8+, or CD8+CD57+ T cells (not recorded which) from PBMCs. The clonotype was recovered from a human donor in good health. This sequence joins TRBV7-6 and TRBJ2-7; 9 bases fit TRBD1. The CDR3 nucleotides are TGTGCCAGCAGCTTAGCAGGACAGGGGTCTTACGAGCAGTACTTC. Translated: CASSLAGQGSYEQYF. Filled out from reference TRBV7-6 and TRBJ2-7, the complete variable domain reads GAGVSQSPRYKVTKRGQDVALRCDPISGHVSLYWYRQALGQGPEFLTYFNYEAQQDKSGLPNDRFSAERPEGSISTLTIQRTEQRDSAMYRCASSLAGQGSYEQYFGPGTRLTVT.